The rows below give T cell receptor beta chains drawn from one sample of a study of blood T cell repertoires in COVID-19. Only in-frame clones appear in the TCRdb table, and some are missing; sequencing was by immunoSEQ multiplex PCR. This table has a few hundred thousand clones, 75% to 90% appearing once. The specimen sequenced was PBMCs or T cells enriched from blood (not recorded which). Every receptor here comes from a man aged 40-49 years who had recovered from COVID-19. The CDR3 runs from the conserved cysteine through the conserved F or W. The order of the fields is clone size, J gene, D gene, V gene, CDR3 DNA, CDR3 protein. A D gene is named only where the DNA matches it firmly. The size field is filled for only some rows; it gives once, few, many or a size class.

>-|TRBJ1-5|TRBD1|TRBV6-2/TRBV6-3
TGTGCCAGCAGTCTGACAGGGGGCGCAGGACAGCCCCAGCATTTT
CASSLTGGAGQPQHF
>few|TRBJ2-7|-|TRBV10-1
TGCGCCAGCAGTGATTGCGGGCCACCCTGGTACTACGAGCAGTACTTC
CASSDCGPPWYYEQYF
>-|TRBJ1-3|TRBD1|TRBV28
TGTGCCAGCAGTCCGACGACAGGGGTATCTGGAAACACCATATATTTT
CASSPTTGVSGNTIYF
>-|TRBJ2-7|-|TRBV5-1
TGCGCCAGCAGCTTGACCCCTCAACAGACCTACGAGCAGTACTTC
CASSLTPQQTYEQYF
>-|TRBJ1-3|TRBD1|TRBV25-1
TGTGCCAGCAGTGATCTCAGGGGGAGCTCTGGAAACACCATATATTTT
CASSDLRGSSGNTIYF
>once|TRBJ2-6|TRBD2|TRBV7-8
TGTGCCAGCAGCCTAATAGCGGGAGCTCCTGGGGCCAACGTCCTGACTTTC
CASSLIAGAPGANVLTF
>few|TRBJ1-2|TRBD1|TRBV6-5
TGTGCCAGCAGCCGCCCGGACAGGGCGAGTGGCTACACCTTC
CASSRPDRASGYTF
>-|TRBJ2-3|-|TRBV5-1
TGCGCCAGCAGCTTCGACAGGACAGATACGCAGTATTTT
CASSFDRTDTQYF
>once|TRBJ1-5|TRBD1|TRBV2
TGTGCCAGCAGTACAGGGGATAGCAATCAGCCCCAGCATTTT
CASSTGDSNQPQHF
>-|TRBJ2-6|-|TRBV9
TGTGCCAGCAGAGTGGGATTAAGGGGGAAGACAGGCTCTGGGGCCAACGTCCTGACTTTC
CASRVGLRGKTGSGANVLTF
>-|TRBJ2-7|-|TRBV5-4
TGTGCCAGCAGCCCGCAAGGGGCCCACGAGCAGTACTTC
CASSPQGAHEQYF
>-|TRBJ2-5|-|TRBV10-3
TGTGCCATCAGTGAGTCTTTTAGTTACGAGACCCAGTACTTC
CAISESFSYETQYF
>-|TRBJ1-5|-|TRBV12-3/TRBV12-4
TGTGCCAGCAGCCTGCCCCAGTTCCCCCAGCATTTT
CASSLPQFPQHF
>-|TRBJ1-3|-|TRBV6-5
TGTGCCAGCAGAAAGACAGTCTCTGGAAACACCATATATTTT
CASRKTVSGNTIYF
>-|TRBJ2-5|TRBD2|TRBV11-3
TGTGCCAGCAGCTTGGGGACTAGCGTCGGGACCCAGTACTTC
CASSLGTSVGTQYF